This T cell receptor beta chain was documented in a study of monozygotic twins with inflammatory bowel disease. TCRdb derives one entry per CDR3 protein from the 5' RACE reads, leaving out DNA. The sample features around 99,000 distinct CDR3 sequences, with around an eighth in its top ten. CDR1 and CDR2 (germline): MNHEY, SMNVEV (reference sequence). The CDR3 contains 13 residues. A note on this clonotype: The antigen remains undetermined.

General study results and limits: Healthy co-twins, by inverse Simpson, had higher TCRbeta diversity than their siblings with IBD. For IBD patients, clonotypes shared with others were fewer than for healthy twins, especially with disease activity. Since immunosuppressive treatments differed, patient repertoires may have gained added variability.

The chain combines TRBV27 with TRBJ1-2; TCRdb designates TRBD1, a call that cannot be tested without DNA. Sequencing used blood. This sequence was found in a human donor with ulcerative colitis or Crohn's disease, or a healthy co-twin of an affected twin (not recorded which). The CDR3 loop reads CASSRDDFYGYTF.